This T cell receptor beta chain comes out of a study of Graves' ophthalmopathy and Graves' hyperthyroidism. The study amplified TCR beta CDR3 regions using RNA transcripts. Second-round multiplex PCR came after a first-round RT-PCR that employed HTBI primers. A single record per CDR3 protein comes from TCRdb applying MiXCR to the multiplex PCR reads. The sample contains 740,000 or so distinct CDR3 sequences, 40% of which appear only once. Germline V gene lookup returns CDR1 DFQATT and CDR2 SNEGSKA (reference sequence). The V segment lost 4 bases and the J segment 8 bases; nucleotides outside the gene matches: 10. The CDR3 totals 15 residues.

V is TRBV20-1 and J is TRBJ1-4; 10 bases fit TRBD1. This receptor was taken from an adult man with Graves' ophthalmopathy. The sample consisted of peripheral blood. CDR3 amino acids: CSAIHRDRGREKLFF. The CDR3 coding sequence is TGCAGTGCTATCCACCGGGACAGGGGACGGGAAAAACTGTTTTTT.